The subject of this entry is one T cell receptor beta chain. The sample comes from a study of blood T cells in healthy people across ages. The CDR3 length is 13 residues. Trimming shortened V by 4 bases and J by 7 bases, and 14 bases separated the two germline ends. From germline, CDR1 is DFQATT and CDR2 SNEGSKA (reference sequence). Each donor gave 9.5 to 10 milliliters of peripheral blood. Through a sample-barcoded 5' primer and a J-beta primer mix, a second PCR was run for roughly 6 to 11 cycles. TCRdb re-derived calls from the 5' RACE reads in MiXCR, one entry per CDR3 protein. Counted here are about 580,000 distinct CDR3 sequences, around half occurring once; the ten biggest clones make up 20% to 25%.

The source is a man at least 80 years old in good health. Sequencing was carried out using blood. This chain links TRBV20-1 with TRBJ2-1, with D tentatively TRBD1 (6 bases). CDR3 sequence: CSAKRNRANEQFF. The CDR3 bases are TGCAGTGCTAAGCGAAACAGGGCTAATGAGCAGTTCTTC.